The next 17 T cell receptor beta chains were all read from a single sample in a study of follicular helper T cells after annual influenza vaccination. Sample time point: 2014-2015 season, 7 days after vaccination. Only in-frame clones appear in the TCRdb table, and some are missing; sequencing was by immunoSEQ multiplex PCR. In the table there are a few thousand clones, 82% of which are singletons. The sample here was CXCR5- memory CD4+ T cells sorted from blood, taken 7 days after influenza vaccination. The receptors come from an adult who received the influenza vaccine.

The chain combines TRBV18 with TRBJ2-7; no reliable D call. The CDR3 is made up of 14 amino acids. V lost 0 bases and J lost 2, with 8 bases in between. Germline V gene data show CDR1 as KGHSH and CDR2 as LQKENI. Here the CDR3 DNA reads TGTGCCAGCTCACCACCTGGGTTACCCTACGAGCAGTACTTC. It codes for CASSPPGLPYEQYF.

The CDR3: CASSFSRDRNYGYTF. The CDR3 nucleotides read TGTGCCAGCAGCTTCAGCAGGGACCGAAACTATGGCTACACCTTC. The V gene is TRBV11-2, the J gene TRBJ1-2; a weak D match, TRBD1 (5 bases). Trimming took off 3 bases at V and 2 bases at J, with 13 bases between the two ends. This CDR3 is 15 amino acids long. Germline loops: CDR1 SGHAT, CDR2 FQNNGV.

This rearrangement joins TRBV4-1 to TRBJ2-5, with D perhaps assigned TRBD1 or TRBD2 (6 bases each). The CDR3 is 22 residues long. The germline V gene has CDR1 MGHRA and CDR2 YSYEKL. Trimming stripped 0 bases from V and 2 bases from J, with 31 bases between. CDR3 region: CASSQDKGREVLTGQFQETQYF. The CDR3 nucleotides are TGCGCCAGCAGCCAAGATAAAGGGCGGGAAGTCCTGACAGGTCAATTTCAAGAGACCCAGTACTTC.

J is TRBJ1-1 and V is TRBV7-9; D is unresolved. This CDR3 has 16 residues. Germline-derived CDR1 and CDR2 are SEHNR and FQNEAQ (reference sequence). Trimming pared 5 bases from V and 4 bases from J, leaving 20 bases between. CDR3 coding DNA: TGTGCCAGCAGCCCACCCATTGGAGGGAGTTTCACTGAAGCTTTCTTT. Translation gives CASSPPIGGSFTEAFF.

This chain uses TRBV15 with TRBJ2-1; 11 bases line up with TRBD2. Germline trimming cut 3 bases from V and 9 bases from J; bases unmatched to any gene: 10. Germline loops: CDR1 LNHNV, CDR2 YYDKDF (reference sequence). This CDR3 region has 16 residues. CDR3 coding DNA: TGTGCCACCAGCAGGGGGGGGACTAGCGGAAAATCTGAGCAGTTCTTC. Protein product: CATSRGGTSGKSEQFF.

The chain combines TRBV5-1 with TRBJ2-5, with TRBD1 identical over 8 bases. With V trimmed by 0 bases and J by 5 bases, 3 bases remained unmatched. Germline-derived CDR1 and CDR2 are SGHRS and YFSETQ. The CDR3 has 14 amino acids. Written as DNA, the CDR3 is TGCGCCAGCAGCTTGGTTCAGGGGGCTGAGACCCAGTACTTC. Translation gives CASSLVQGAETQYF.

The gene calls are TRBV11-2 and TRBJ1-1, with D perhaps TRBD1 (5 bases). Germline CDR1 reads SGHAT; CDR2 reads FQNNGV. The CDR3 length is 14 residues. V lost 2 bases to trimming and J lost 11 bases, with 18 bases between them. The CDR3 sequence: CASSLSSGAGDAFF. In nucleotides, the CDR3 is TGTGCCAGCAGCTTATCTTCCGGAGCGGGGGACGCTTTCTTT.

This CDR3 is CSTWTGNYGYTF. For the CDR3, the DNA is TGCAGCACTTGGACAGGGAATTATGGCTACACCTTC. This chain connects TRBV29-1 to TRBJ1-2; TRBD1 matches at 8 bases. Germline CDR1 reads SQVTM; CDR2 reads ANQGSEA. With 8 bases clipped from V and 5 bases from J, the junction kept 7 bases outside the gene matches. This CDR3 is 12 amino acids long.

The chain is built from TRBV10-2 and TRBJ1-1; D unclear. The CDR3 covers 13 residues. V was shortened by 6 bases and J by 0 bases, with 8 bases between the two germline ends. The germline V gene encodes CDR1 WSHSY and CDR2 SAAADI. CDR3 DNA sequence: TGCGCCAGCAGCGCTCCGGTGAACACTGAAGCTTTCTTT. It encodes CASSAPVNTEAFF.

The rearrangement joins TRBV4-2 to TRBJ1-4; no firm D call. The CDR3 is 14 amino acids. V dropped 8 bases and J dropped 4 bases, with 14 bases sitting between them. Germline V gene lookup returns CDR1 LGHNA and CDR2 YNFKEQ. CDR3 amino acids: CASSREGNNEKLFF. DNA of the CDR3: TGTGCCAGCTCCCGGGAGGGAAATAATGAAAAACTGTTTTTT.

Regarding this clone: A read error may account for a junction end that differs from germline. The V and J genes are TRBV20-1 and TRBJ1-2; TRBD1 matches at 8 bases. Germline lookup yields CDR1 DFQATT and CDR2 SNEGSKA (reference sequence). CDR3 size: 10 residues. CDR3 coding DNA: TGCAGTGCTAGAGCTTCGGACAGGGCTTTC. Amino acids: CSARASDRAF.

The chain uses TRBV28 and TRBJ1-5; 7 bases agree with TRBD1. The length of the CDR3 is 14 residues. The germline CDR1 and CDR2 sequences are MDHEN and SYDVKM. V trimming: 6 bases; J trimming: 4 bases; junction bases outside the gene matches: 6. CDR3 nucleotide sequence: TGTGCCAGCAGACCCGGGACAGCAAATCAGCCCCAGCATTTT. This encodes CASRPGTANQPQHF. Looking up the rest from reference TRBV28 and TRBJ1-5 gives the full variable domain: DVKVTQSSRYLVKRTGEKVFLECVQDMDHENMFWYRQDPGLGLRLIYFSYDVKMKEKGDIPEGYSVSREKKERFSLILESASTNQTSMYLCASRPGTANQPQHFGDGTRLSIL.

V is TRBV18 and J is TRBJ1-1, with D possibly being TRBD1 (5 bases). The CDR3 contains 13 residues. Germline CDR1 reads KGHSH; CDR2 reads LQKENI. Trimming cost V 6 bases and J 7 bases, with 15 bases left between them. Here the CDR3 reads CASSPGPMGEAFF. CDR3 DNA: TGTGCCAGCTCTCCGGGACCAATGGGTGAAGCTTTCTTT.

This clone has only one observation. As DNA, the CDR3 is TGTGCCAGCAGTCCTACAGCGGGGGCCAGCTATGGCTACACCTTC. Its translation: CASSPTAGASYGYTF. The V gene is TRBV5-6, the J gene TRBJ1-2, with D possibly TRBD1 on 6 matching bases. Germline CDR1 reads SGHDT; CDR2 reads YYEEEE. The CDR3 extends over 15 amino acids. Trimming removed 5 bases at V and 4 bases at J, with 18 bases between.

The V and J genes are TRBV7-7 and TRBJ2-1; 9 nucleotides agree with TRBD1. J gave up 9 bases and V 5 bases, and 5 bases lay outside the gene matches. The germline CDR1 and CDR2 sequences are SSHAT and FNYEAQ (reference sequence). The CDR3 is 13 amino acids. The CDR3 here is CASSPDRGGEQFF. The CDR3 DNA follows: TGTGCCAGCAGCCCCGACAGGGGGGGTGAGCAGTTCTTC. Looking up the rest from reference TRBV7-7 and TRBJ2-1 gives the full variable domain: GAGVSQSPRYKVTKRGQDVTLRCDPISSHATLYWYQQALGQGPEFLTYFNYEAQPDKSGLPSDRFSAERPEGSISTLTIQRTEQRDSAMYRCASSPDRGGEQFFGPGTRLTVL.

The CDR3 loop is CASSRPTGGGQYF. The CDR3 coding sequence is TGTGCCAGCAGCCGCCCGACAGGGGGCGGGCAGTACTTC. The chain employs TRBV5-5 and TRBJ2-7; 10 bases match TRBD1. V trimming: 4 bases; J trimming: 9 bases; junction bases outside the gene matches: 7. The CDR3 loop spans 13 amino acids. Per the germline V gene, CDR1 is SGHKS and CDR2 is YYEKEE (reference sequence).

The CDR3 loop is CASSEGGYSSNQPQHF. DNA of the CDR3: TGTGCCAGCAGTGAAGGTGGTTACAGTAGCAATCAGCCCCAGCATTTT. The rearrangement joins TRBV2 to TRBJ1-5, with D unresolved. Deletions cut 1 base from V and 0 bases from J, with 10 bases between. Germline-derived CDR1 and CDR2 are SNHLY and FYNNEI. This CDR3 region has 16 residues.